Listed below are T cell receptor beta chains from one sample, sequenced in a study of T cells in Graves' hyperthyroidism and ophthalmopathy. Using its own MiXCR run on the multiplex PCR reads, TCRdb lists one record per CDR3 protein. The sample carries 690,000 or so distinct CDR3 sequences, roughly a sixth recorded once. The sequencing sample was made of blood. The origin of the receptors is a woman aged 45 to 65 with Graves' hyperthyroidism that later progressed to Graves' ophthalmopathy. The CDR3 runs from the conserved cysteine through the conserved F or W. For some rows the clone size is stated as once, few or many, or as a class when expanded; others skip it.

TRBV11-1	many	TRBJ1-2	CASSLAGVGGYTF
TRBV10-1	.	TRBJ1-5	CASSETLPQHF
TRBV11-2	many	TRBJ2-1	CASSWTGDRNEQFF
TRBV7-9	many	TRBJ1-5	CASSLGPLGNQPQHF
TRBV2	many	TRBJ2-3	CASNSGQRGTTDTQYF
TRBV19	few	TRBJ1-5	CASSIEAGDNNQPQHF
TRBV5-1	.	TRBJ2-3	CASSLVSQGTDTQYF
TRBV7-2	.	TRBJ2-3	CASSRQSSSTDTQYF
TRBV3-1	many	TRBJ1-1	CASSQDEGFTEAFF
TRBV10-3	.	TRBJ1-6	CAISESLGETLSSPLHF
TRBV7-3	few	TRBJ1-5	CASSLMGGQGQPQHF
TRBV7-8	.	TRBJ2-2	CASSVYRDRGQSGELFF
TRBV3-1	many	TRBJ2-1	CASSQDVAGAYEQFF
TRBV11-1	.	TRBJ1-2	CASSLEMTAIDGYTF
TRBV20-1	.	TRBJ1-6	CSARGLGGNYNSPLHF
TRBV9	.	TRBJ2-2	CASSGGQGNTGELFF
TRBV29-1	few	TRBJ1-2	CSALQENYGYTF
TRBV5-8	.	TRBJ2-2	CASTPGGGRGPNTGELFF
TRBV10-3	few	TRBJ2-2	CASRTRQGPGELFF
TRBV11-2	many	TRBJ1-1	CASSARTRQGVGLGAFF
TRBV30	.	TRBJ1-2	CAWSVQEGYTF
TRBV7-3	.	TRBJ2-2	CASSSRAQGANTGELFF
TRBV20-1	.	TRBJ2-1	CSARWLSEQFF
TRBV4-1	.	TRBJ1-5	CASSHTGVGNQPQHF
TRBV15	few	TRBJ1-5	CATSRDGRGNNQPQHF
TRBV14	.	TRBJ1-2	CASSQDRDGAYGYTF
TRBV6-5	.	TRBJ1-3	CASSSENTIYF
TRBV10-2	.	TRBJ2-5	CASTLSGEVGETQYF
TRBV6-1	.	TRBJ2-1	CASGWGFADEQFF
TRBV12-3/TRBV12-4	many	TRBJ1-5	CASSYRANQPQHF
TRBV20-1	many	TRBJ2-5	CSAGGLQETQYF
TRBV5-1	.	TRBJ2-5	CASSYWDRAQETQYF
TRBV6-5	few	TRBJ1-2	CASSLGQGENENYGYTF
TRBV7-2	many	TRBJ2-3	CASSQLAGGVDTQYF
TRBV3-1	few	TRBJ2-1	CASSQELSGGAVDEQFF
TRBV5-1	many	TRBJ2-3	CASSLAGGPTDTQYF
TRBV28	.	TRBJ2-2	CASSLSTANTGELFF
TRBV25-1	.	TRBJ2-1	CASSDPRGTTHNEQFF
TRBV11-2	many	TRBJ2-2	CASKISPANTGELFF
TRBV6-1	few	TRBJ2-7	CASRPGPREQYF
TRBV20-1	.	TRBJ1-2	CSASGRGQVDGYTF
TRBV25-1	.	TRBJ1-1	CASSPTGGYNEAFF
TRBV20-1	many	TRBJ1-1	CSARTQGSNTEAFF